Shown below are 15 T cell receptor beta chains from a single sample sequenced in a study of blood T cell repertoires in COVID-19. Repertoires were generated with immunoSEQ multiplex PCR, while TCRdb's copy carries only in-frame clones and drops some. The repertoire has under 200,000 clones, approximately 79% of them found once; the top ten carry 4.5% to 6.5%. The sequenced sample was PBMCs or T cells enriched from blood (not recorded which). The receptors were gathered from a woman in her fifties or sixties with acute COVID-19.

The V gene is TRBV7-6, the J gene TRBJ2-5, with D possibly TRBD2 on 5 matching bases. The CDR3 consists of 17 residues. Trimming shortened V by 1 base and J by 1 base, and 16 bases separated the two germline ends. The germline V gene encodes CDR1 SGHVS and CDR2 FNYEAQ. The CDR3 reads CASSLVAARGPQETQYF. CDR3 coding DNA: TGTGCCAGCAGCTTAGTGGCCGCCCGAGGGCCCCAAGAGACCCAGTACTTC. The variable domain in full, completed from reference TRBV7-6 and TRBJ2-5, reads GAGVSQSPRYKVTKRGQDVALRCDPISGHVSLYWYRQALGQGPEFLTYFNYEAQQDKSGLPNDRFSAERPEGSISTLTIQRTEQRDSAMYRCASSLVAARGPQETQYFGPGTRLLVL.

The chain uses TRBV6-6 and TRBJ2-1; 9 positions match TRBD1. Germline V gene lookup returns CDR1 MNHNY and CDR2 SVGAGI (reference sequence). The CDR3 loop spans 20 amino acids. V was pared by 6 bases and J by 6 bases, with 24 bases of the junction left unmatched. In nucleotides, the CDR3 is TGTGCCAGCAGCGATGGGGGGGGACAGGGTTTTTTTGGGGCATTCAATGAGCAGTTCTTC. It yields the protein CASSDGGGQGFFGAFNEQFF.

This chain connects TRBV9 to TRBJ2-3; TRBD2 might be the D (6 bases). Germline CDR1 reads SGDLS; CDR2 reads YYNGEE. This CDR3 is 16 amino acids long. With 0 bases removed from V and 6 bases from J, the gap between germline ends came to 17 bases. The CDR3 DNA follows: TGTGCCAGCAGCGTAGTTGACACGGGAGTTTGGGATACGCAGTATTTT. It translates to CASSVVDTGVWDTQYF. Using reference TRBV9 and TRBJ2-3 for the parts outside the CDR3, the full variable domain is DSGVTQTPKHLITATGQRVTLRCSPRSGDLSVYWYQQSLDQGLQFLIQYYNGEERAKGNILERFSAQQFPDLHSELNLSSLELGDSALYFCASSVVDTGVWDTQYFGPGTRLTVL.

The chain has TRBV4-2 and TRBJ1-1, with no clear D. With 0 bases removed from V and 1 base from J, the gap between germline ends came to 12 bases. The CDR3 consists of 16 residues. Germline V gene data show CDR1 as LGHNA and CDR2 as YNFKEQ. CDR3 nucleotides: TGTGCCAGCAGCCAAGATCAGGCGGGAAAGAACACTGAAGCTTTCTTT. It translates to CASSQDQAGKNTEAFF.

The chain uses TRBV20-1 and TRBJ2-4, with D uncertain. The V end was cut by 3 bases, the J end by 0 bases, with 6 bases between. CDR1 is DFQATT and CDR2 is SNEGSKA in the germline V gene (reference sequence). The CDR3 is 13 residues long. The CDR3 here is CSASLRAKNIQYF. CDR3 in DNA: TGCAGTGCTAGTCTCCGAGCCAAAAACATTCAGTACTTC.

This rearrangement joins TRBV7-2 to TRBJ2-1; 13 bases agree with TRBD2. Germline loops: CDR1 SGHTA, CDR2 FQGNSA. The CDR3 sequence is 18 residues long. The ends lost 3 bases at V and 6 bases at J; junction bases unmatched: 11. This CDR3 reads CASSLQPPGLAGSNEQFF. CDR3 sequence (DNA): TGTGCCAGCAGCTTGCAGCCGCCGGGACTAGCGGGGAGCAATGAGCAGTTCTTC. The full variable domain, its missing parts supplied by reference TRBV7-2 and TRBJ2-1, is GAGVSQSPSNKVTEKGKDVELRCDPISGHTALYWYRQSLGQGLEFLIYFQGNSAPDKSGLPSDRFSAERTGGSVSTLTIQRTQQEDSAVYLCASSLQPPGLAGSNEQFFGPGTRLTVL.

This chain uses TRBV7-9 with TRBJ1-2, with D possibly TRBD1 on 5 matching bases. The V end was cut by 1 base, the J end by 0 bases, with 18 bases between. The CDR3 is 18 amino acids. Germline loops: CDR1 SEHNR, CDR2 FQNEAQ (reference sequence). Here the CDR3 reads CASSLVGQNPTANYGYTF. The DNA of the CDR3 is TGTGCCAGCAGCTTAGTAGGTCAGAACCCGACAGCTAACTATGGCTACACCTTC.

The chain uses TRBV29-1 and TRBJ2-2; TRBD2 is a possible D gene (6 bases). V lost 4 bases, J lost 0 bases, and 6 bases lay in between. This CDR3 region has 13 residues. Germline V CDR1 and CDR2: SQVTM, ANQGSEA. In DNA, the CDR3 is TGCAGCGTTGGACTAGCGAACACCGGGGAGCTGTTTTTT. It encodes CSVGLANTGELFF.

This clone was seen a single time. The chain joins TRBV7-2 to TRBJ2-1, with D perhaps matching TRBD1 (6 bases). The CDR3 has 14 amino acids. From germline, CDR1 is SGHTA and CDR2 FQGNSA. V was pared by 4 bases and J by 4 bases, with 11 bases between. The CDR3 DNA follows: TGTGCCAGCAGCTCACGTCAGGGGTACAATGAGCAGTTCTTC. It yields the protein CASSSRQGYNEQFF.

The chain couples TRBV2 to TRBJ1-2; perhaps TRBD1 as D (6 bases). This CDR3 is built from 12 residues. Germline values: CDR1 SNHLY, CDR2 FYNNEI. V was pared by 9 bases and J by 7 bases, with 15 bases between. Here the CDR3 DNA reads TGTGCCAGTAGGGACAATGGGCCTGGCTACACCTTC. Residues: CASRDNGPGYTF.

This chain's CDR3 is CACDRTLTDTQYF. CDR3 DNA sequence: TGTGCCTGTGACAGAACGCTCACAGATACGCAGTATTTT. This sequence joins TRBV30 and TRBJ2-3, with a possible D match to TRBD1 (5 bases). Germline values: CDR1 GTSNPN, CDR2 SVGIG (reference sequence). The CDR3 sequence is 13 residues long. V shed 6 bases and J shed 2 bases, with 12 bases lying between them.

CDR3 DNA sequence: TGTGCCAGCTCCCCGACCGGGGGTAACGGGGAGCTGTTTTTT. The encoded protein is CASSPTGGNGELFF. The chain recombines TRBV18 with TRBJ2-2, with a tentative D call TRBD2 (6 bases). The V end was cut by 6 bases, the J end by 7 bases, with 15 bases between. Per the germline V gene, CDR1 is KGHSH and CDR2 is LQKENI. This CDR3 has 14 amino acids.

The chain carries TRBV6-2 or TRBV6-3 and TRBJ2-4; 13 nucleotides line up with TRBD2. Unmatched junction bases numbered 9, after V lost 4 bases and J lost 0 bases. There are 19 residues in the CDR3. Germline lookup yields CDR1 MNHEY and CDR2 SVGEGT. The CDR3 sequence is CASSSQTSGGPLAKNIQYF. DNA for the CDR3: TGTGCCAGCAGTTCTCAGACTAGCGGGGGGCCGTTAGCCAAAAACATTCAGTACTTC.

This chain connects TRBV19 to TRBJ2-3; 10 positions match TRBD2. J gave up 5 bases and V 11 bases, and 13 bases lay outside the gene matches. The CDR3 is 15 residues long. Germline V lookup: CDR1 LNHDA, CDR2 SQIVND (reference sequence). CDR3 sequence: CASSSSGGEVDTQYF. CDR3 in DNA: TGTGCCTCATCATCTAGCGGGGGAGAGGTAGATACGCAGTATTTT.

V gene TRBV6-5 combines with J gene TRBJ2-3, with D possibly being TRBD1 (5 bases). This CDR3 contains 14 residues. From germline, CDR1 is MNHEY and CDR2 SVGAGI. The V end was cut by 11 bases, the J end by 0 bases, with 15 bases between. The CDR3 DNA sequence: TGTGCCCGACCACTGGGGCCTAGCACAGATACGCAGTATTTT. Its translation is CARPLGPSTDTQYF.